These 19 T cell receptor beta chains were sequenced from one sample in a study of cytomegalovirus exposure and HLA in healthy donors. 13 Jbeta primers and 60 Vbeta primers were used for the PCR. The protocol was immunoSEQ multiplex PCR, while the TCRdb copy is restricted to in-frame clones and leaves out a portion. The sample has about 160,000 clones, roughly 79% seen once. Sequencing was performed on PBMCs. The receptors were gathered from a man aged 35 to 55 in good health and CMV-seronegative.

This clone was counted a few times. The chain has TRBV4-1 and TRBJ2-4, with TRBD1 matching over 10 bases. The CDR3 runs to 18 residues. Germline loops: CDR1 MGHRA, CDR2 YSYEKL. V lost 0 bases, J lost 9 bases, and 14 bases stayed unmatched. CDR3: CASSQDIPAGTGVSIQYF. The CDR3 DNA reads as TGCGCCAGCAGCCAAGATATCCCCGCCGGGACAGGGGTGAGCATTCAGTACTTC.

This chain connects TRBV18 to TRBJ2-1, with D possibly matching TRBD2 (5 bases). Trimming took off 4 bases at V and 3 bases at J, with 19 bases between the two ends. Germline CDR1 is KGHSH and CDR2 is LQKENI. There are 17 residues in the CDR3. The DNA of the CDR3 is TGTGCCAGCTCACGGGAGACCCCATTGGGCGGCTACAATGAGCAGTTCTTC. It is translated as CASSRETPLGGYNEQFF.

The chain employs TRBV27 and TRBJ2-7; 11 positions agree with TRBD2. J was trimmed by 7 bases and V by 6 bases; bases with no gene match: 8. The V gene's germline CDR1 is MNHEY and CDR2 SMNVEV (reference sequence). The CDR3 runs 14 residues. The CDR3 protein is CASSLLAGAGEQYF. Written as DNA, the CDR3 is TGTGCCAGCAGCCTACTAGCGGGAGCAGGTGAGCAGTACTTC.

This clone was seen only a few times. The V call is TRBV18, the J call TRBJ1-1; 8 bases map to TRBD1. This CDR3 region has 16 residues. V lost 4 bases to trimming and J lost 6 bases; unmatched junction nucleotides: 13. Germline-derived CDR1 and CDR2 are KGHSH and LQKENI. The CDR3 loop reads CASSLSDRDQRAEAFF. CDR3 bases: TGTGCCAGCTCACTTTCGGACAGGGACCAGAGGGCTGAAGCTTTCTTT.

The table lists this clone with a count of one. The CDR3 reads CASSMQGAGKTQYF. In DNA, the CDR3 is TGTGCCAGTAGTATGCAGGGGGCTGGAAAGACCCAGTACTTC. The genes are TRBV19 and TRBJ2-5; the match to TRBD1 covers 8 bases. Trimming took 3 bases from V and 6 from J; bases not matched to a gene: 6. The CDR3 is 14 residues long. Per germline, CDR1 LNHDA and CDR2 SQIVND (reference sequence).

The genes are TRBV7-3 and TRBJ2-7, with TRBD1 identical over 7 bases. The CDR3 sequence is 16 residues long. V shed 1 base and J 0 bases; nucleotides not matched to a gene: 6. CDR1 is SGHTA, CDR2 FQGTGA, per germline. CDR3: CASSLIPGQSSYEQYF. CDR3 in DNA: TGTGCCAGCAGCTTAATTCCGGGACAGTCCTCCTACGAGCAGTACTTC.

This clone was seen only a few times. The chain employs TRBV2 and TRBJ2-4, with 7 nucleotides matching TRBD1. Germline V gene data show CDR1 as SNHLY and CDR2 as FYNNEI. The V and J ends lost 8 bases and 4 bases, in that order; junction bases with no gene match: 5. This CDR3 region has 13 residues. CDR3 in amino acids: CASAGTVKNIQYF. The DNA for the CDR3 is TGTGCCAGCGCCGGGACAGTAAAAAACATTCAGTACTTC.

The genes are TRBV29-1 and TRBJ2-2; D may be TRBD2 (5 bases). CDR1 is SQVTM and CDR2 is ANQGSEA in the germline V gene. This CDR3 comprises 12 residues. Trimming stripped 7 bases from V and 5 bases from J, with 11 bases between. The CDR3 region is CSAVRGTGELFF. CDR3 coding DNA: TGCAGCGCCGTGAGAGGGACCGGGGAGCTGTTTTTT.

This chain uses TRBV7-2 with TRBJ1-5; D gene unclear. Trimming pared 5 bases from V and 5 bases from J, leaving 7 bases between. The CDR3 sequence is 12 residues long. Germline CDR1 reads SGHTA; CDR2 reads FQGNSA. The CDR3 DNA is TGTGCCAGCAGCCTAATAGATCAGCCCCAGCATTTT. It codes for CASSLIDQPQHF.

A few counts support this clone. The identical CDR3 is also encoded by other nucleotide sequences in the sample. The gene calls are TRBV29-1 and TRBJ1-1; TRBD1 is a possible D gene (5 bases). V was shortened by 3 bases and J by 1 base, with 9 bases between the two germline ends. Germline V CDR1 and CDR2: SQVTM, ANQGSEA. The CDR3 has 13 residues. The CDR3 DNA reads as TGCAGCGTTGACGTGGGGGGGAACACTGAAGCTTTCTTT. Its translation: CSVDVGGNTEAFF.

The genes are TRBV7-9 and TRBJ2-7; TRBD1 is a possible D gene (5 bases). V dropped 1 base and J dropped 5 bases, with 15 bases sitting between them. This CDR3 has 15 residues. Germline V gene lookup returns CDR1 SEHNR and CDR2 FQNEAQ (reference sequence). CDR3 nucleotides: TGTGCCAGCAGCTTAGAAGGGGAAGGGTCCCACGAGCAGTACGTC. It encodes CASSLEGEGSHEQYV.

The CDR3 DNA is TGTGCCAGCAGCGTGACAGGGGGAGTCGGCGATGAAAAACTGTTTTTT. Its translation is CASSVTGGVGDEKLFF. The chain has TRBV9 and TRBJ1-4; TRBD1 agrees at 9 bases. V was clipped by 2 bases and J by 6 bases; unmatched bases: 8. The CDR3 has 16 residues. CDR1 and CDR2 from the germline V gene are SGDLS and YYNGEE.

As to this clone: One end of the junction does not line up with germline, which may come from a read error. The rearrangement links TRBV5-6 to TRBJ2-6; maybe TRBD1 (6 bases). This CDR3 region has 17 residues. Germline assignment: CDR1 SGHDT and CDR2 YYEEEE. CDR3 sequence (DNA): TGTGCCAGCAGCTTCCTCTTGTGGGGGCTTGGGGCCAACGGCCTGACTTTC. Encoded protein: CASSFLLWGLGANGLTF.

J is TRBJ2-5 and V is TRBV5-5; TRBD2 is a possible D gene (6 bases). The end of the DNA is better explained by TRBJ2-7, so the J call may be wrong. Germline V gene lookup returns CDR1 SGHKS and CDR2 YYEKEE (reference sequence). This CDR3 contains 16 residues. CDR3 in amino acids: CASSQSPGLGSYEQYF. For the CDR3, the DNA is TGTGCCAGCAGCCAGTCTCCGGGACTGGGGTCCTACGAGCAGTACTTC.

The J gene is TRBJ2-3, the V gene TRBV5-4; TRBD2 might be the D (5 bases). Germline loops: CDR1 SGHNT, CDR2 YYREEE (reference sequence). Deletions cut 1 base from V and 1 base from J, with 7 bases between. This CDR3 is 14 amino acids long. The CDR3 reads CASSLKAGTDTQYF. CDR3 bases: TGTGCCAGCAGCTTGAAAGCGGGCACAGATACGCAGTATTTT. The full variable domain, completed using reference TRBV5-4 and TRBJ2-3, is ETGVTQSPTHLIKTRGQQVTLRCSSQSGHNTVSWYQQALGQGPQFIFQYYREEENGRGNFPPRFSGLQFPNYSSELNVNALELDDSALYLCASSLKAGTDTQYFGPGTRLTVL.

J is TRBJ2-1 and V is TRBV5-6; 8 positions match TRBD2. There are 15 residues in the CDR3. CDR1 SGHDT and CDR2 YYEEEE come from the germline V gene. Trimming took 4 bases from V and 7 from J; bases not matched to a gene: 10. The CDR3 loop reads CASSQSGRKGNEQFF. The CDR3 bases are TGTGCCAGCAGCCAAAGCGGGAGAAAGGGGAATGAGCAGTTCTTC. Together with reference TRBV5-6 and TRBJ2-1, the CDR3 gives the full variable domain: DAGVTQSPTHLIKTRGQQVTLRCSPKSGHDTVSWYQQALGQGPQFIFQYYEEEERQRGNFPDRFSGHQFPNYSSELNVNALLLGDSALYLCASSQSGRKGNEQFFGPGTRLTVL.

V is TRBV27 and J is TRBJ1-6; D is uncertain. CDR3 length: 15 amino acids. Between the trimmed V and J ends, which lost 7 bases and 5 bases, there was a span of 15 bases. Germline-derived CDR1 and CDR2 are MNHEY and SMNVEV (reference sequence). The CDR3 nucleotides read TGTGCCAGCACTTCGCGGAGGGATAATAATTCACCCCTCCACTTT. It codes for CASTSRRDNNSPLHF.

This clone was detected only a few times. V is TRBV27 and J is TRBJ2-3; D perhaps matches TRBD1 (5 bases). The germline V gene has CDR1 MNHEY and CDR2 SMNVEV (reference sequence). The V end lost 4 bases, the J end lost 3 bases, and 14 bases lay between the germline ends. The CDR3 extends over 15 amino acids. The CDR3 DNA reads TGTGCCAGCAGTTCCCCAGTGGCAGGGACAGATACGCAGTATTTT. Translated, it gives CASSSPVAGTDTQYF.

The V and J genes are TRBV5-6 and TRBJ2-1; no firm D call. Between the trimmed V and J ends, which lost 2 bases and 7 bases, there was a span of 7 bases. Germline V gene sequence: CDR1 SGHDT, CDR2 YYEEEE. The CDR3 spans 12 residues. DNA of the CDR3: TGTGCCAGCAGCTTATTACTGAATGAGCAGTTCTTC. This sequence encodes CASSLLLNEQFF.